This is a list of T cell receptor beta chains from one sample in a study of Graves' ophthalmopathy and Graves' hyperthyroidism. TCRdb fed the multiplex PCR reads into MiXCR, producing one record per CDR3 protein. The profile shows under 350,000 distinct CDR3 sequences, about 17% of them singletons. Sequencing was carried out using peripheral blood. The receptors here all came from an adult man with Graves' ophthalmopathy. CDR3s include the opening cysteine and the closing phenylalanine or tryptophan. A D gene is named only where the DNA matches it firmly. Expanded clones get a size class; other rows say once, few or many, or leave the size out.

j_gene: TRBJ2-7; len: 16; abundance: NA; d_gene: TRBD1; v_gene: TRBV6-5; CDR3aa: CASSFPGTGSSYEQYF; CDR3nt: TGTGCCAGCAGTTTCCCCGGGACAGGGAGCTCCTACGAGCAGTACTTC
j_gene: TRBJ1-5; len: 15; abundance: NA; d_gene: TRBD1; v_gene: TRBV6-1; CDR3aa: CGSSPGQYSDQPQHF; CDR3nt: TGTGGCAGCAGCCCGGGACAGTATAGCGATCAGCCCCAGCATTTT
j_gene: TRBJ2-5; len: 17; abundance: NA; d_gene: NA; v_gene: TRBV12-3/TRBV12-4; CDR3aa: CASSPGVVVAEQETQYF; CDR3nt: TGTGCCAGCAGTCCGGGCGTTGTGGTAGCAGAGCAAGAGACCCAGTACTTC
j_gene: TRBJ2-5; len: 16; abundance: NA; d_gene: TRBD1; v_gene: TRBV4-1; CDR3aa: CASSHRLLTGKGTQYF; CDR3nt: TGCGCCAGCAGCCACCGTCTCTTGACAGGGAAAGGGACCCAGTACTTC
j_gene: TRBJ1-1; len: 13; abundance: many; d_gene: NA; v_gene: TRBV11-1; CDR3aa: CASSRDRLSEAFF; CDR3nt: TGTGCCAGCAGCCGAGACCGATTATCTGAAGCTTTCTTT
j_gene: TRBJ1-2; len: 13; abundance: many; d_gene: TRBD1; v_gene: TRBV2; CDR3aa: CASKQMDGRGYTF; CDR3nt: TGTGCCAGCAAACAGATGGACGGCAGGGGGTACACCTTC
j_gene: TRBJ1-6; len: 15; abundance: many; d_gene: TRBD1; v_gene: TRBV9; CDR3aa: CASSVEAAGGSPLHF; CDR3nt: TGTGCCAGCAGCGTAGAGGCAGCAGGGGGTTCACCCCTCCACTTT
j_gene: TRBJ2-2; len: 14; abundance: few; d_gene: NA; v_gene: TRBV6-4; CDR3aa: CASSDLPFTGELFF; CDR3nt: TGTGCCAGCAGTGACCTCCCTTTCACCGGGGAGCTGTTTTTT
j_gene: TRBJ2-2; len: 15; abundance: many; d_gene: NA; v_gene: TRBV7-8; CDR3aa: CASSRTGRNTGELFF; CDR3nt: TGTGCCAGCAGCCGTACTGGTCGAAACACCGGGGAGCTGTTTTTT
j_gene: TRBJ2-2; len: 12; abundance: many; d_gene: NA; v_gene: TRBV5-5; CDR3aa: CASSLPTGELFF; CDR3nt: TGTGCCAGCAGCTTGCCCACCGGGGAGCTGTTTTTT
j_gene: TRBJ2-7; len: 14; abundance: many; d_gene: TRBD1; v_gene: TRBV4-1; CDR3aa: CASSQGDRGYEQYF; CDR3nt: TGCGCCAGCAGCCAAGGGGACAGGGGCTACGAGCAGTACTTC
j_gene: TRBJ2-7; len: 15; abundance: many; d_gene: NA; v_gene: TRBV12-3/TRBV12-4; CDR3aa: CASSLGGDSSYEQYF; CDR3nt: TGTGCCAGCAGTTTGGGGGGGGACAGCTCCTACGAGCAGTACTTC
j_gene: TRBJ1-1; len: 14; abundance: many; d_gene: NA; v_gene: TRBV30; CDR3aa: CAWTRGRLNTEAFF; CDR3nt: TGTGCCTGGACAAGGGGCAGACTAAACACTGAAGCTTTCTTT